The text below deals with one T cell receptor beta chain. The antigen is unknown. Treatment given: about 20 received Ad26.COV2.S at low or high dose, single or two shots; about five received placebo; per-sample allocation not given. Sample collection was performed on day 63 after the first vaccine or placebo injection. This Boston cohort included adults aged 18-55 years. Data came from immunoSEQ multiplex PCR; TCRdb stores just in-frame clones and leaves some out. The data contain fewer than 500,000 clones, about 90% of them singletons. This sample was included in a study of Ad26.COV2.S vaccination and SARS-CoV-2 variants. Study context: Donor joined the COV1001 Ad26.COV2.S trial arm. Administration of Ad26.COV2.S was intramuscular, either once or twice 56 days apart.

Findings and caveats of the study: Total T cell responses, in the TCR breadth and depth analyses, may have been underestimated.

Germline V gene data show CDR1 as SNHLY and CDR2 as FYNNEI. The V gene lost 6 bases and the J gene lost 6 bases, with 21 bases spanning the gap. The CDR3 is 15 residues long. This receptor was obtained from a person between 18 and 65 years old who received the Ad26.COV2.S COVID-19 vaccine or a placebo. The sequenced sample was peripheral blood, obtained in a trial of Ad26.COV2.S vaccine versus placebo. This chain uses TRBV2 with TRBJ2-7; D is ambiguous. CDR3 amino acids: CASSATPPVVGEQYF. The CDR3 DNA sequence: TGTGCCAGCAGCGCAACCCCTCCCGTTGTAGGCGAGCAGTACTTC.